The present T cell receptor (beta chain) was sequenced within a study of response to subunit inactivated influenza vaccine. Each CDR3 protein gets one entry after TCRdb re-called the RT-PCR reads with MiXCR. There are about 570,000 distinct CDR3 sequences in the sample; about 11% occur only once, and roughly 9.6% lies in the top ten. Germline CDR1 and CDR2: MNHEY and SVGEGT. CDR3 length: 17 amino acids. Between the trimmed V and J ends, which lost 2 bases and 2 bases, there was a span of 17 bases. Another study also made use of these data, one on T cells expressing NK-cell markers. From that report: 5'RACE template switching built TCR beta cDNA with unique molecular identifiers.

The origin of this receptor is a man aged 45-60 years who received an inactivated influenza vaccine. The chain uses TRBV6-2 or TRBV6-3 and TRBJ2-3; possible D gene TRBD2, 6 bases. Sequencing used PBMCs from blood, obtained on the day of vaccination. The CDR3 protein is CASSYRIYGRHTDTQYF. CDR3 in DNA: TGTGCCAGCAGTTACCGAATCTACGGGAGACACACAGATACGCAGTATTTT.